The present entry profiles one T cell receptor beta chain with its context. The entry originates in a study of cytomegalovirus exposure and HLA in healthy donors. Germline V gene data show CDR1 as MDHEN and CDR2 as SYDVKM. V was clipped by 1 base and J by 2 bases, with 9 bases between them. This CDR3 comprises 14 residues. PCR employed 60 Vbeta and 13 Jbeta primers. Profiling relied on immunoSEQ multiplex PCR, and the TCRdb table lists in-frame clones only, not all of them. The repertoire includes around 210,000 clones, around 80% of them detected once, and around 1.7% sits in the top ten. The source is a man over 45 in good health and CMV-seronegative. The V and J genes are TRBV28 and TRBJ2-7; no clear D gene. The specimen sequenced was PBMCs. DNA for the CDR3: TGTGCCAGCAGTTTATTGGGCTCGGCCTACGAGCAGTACTTC. Translation: CASSLLGSAYEQYF.